These 28 T cell receptor beta chains were sequenced from one sample in a study of blood T cell repertoires in COVID-19. Using immunoSEQ multiplex PCR, the repertoire was profiled, and TCRdb retains in-frame clones only, with some absent. The table has approximately 200,000 clones, approximately 90% seen once. The sequenced sample consisted of peripheral blood. The origin of the receptors is a man between 60 and 75 years old who had recovered from COVID-19.

This chain links TRBV5-6 with TRBJ1-4; no clear D gene. Looked up from germline, CDR1 is SGHDT and CDR2 is YYEEEE. V was trimmed by 0 bases and J by 6 bases, leaving 18 bases between them. The CDR3 length is 17 residues. The CDR3 protein is CASSLADSGVLDEKLFF. The CDR3 DNA reads TGTGCCAGCAGCTTGGCAGATTCCGGGGTGTTGGATGAAAAACTGTTTTTT.

The V and J genes are TRBV5-1 and TRBJ1-5; possibly TRBD1 for D (5 bases). V was cut by 4 bases and J by 1 base, with 12 bases left in between. CDR3 length equals 15 residues. The germline V gene has CDR1 SGHRS and CDR2 YFSETQ. The CDR3 DNA follows: TGCGCCAGCAGCAGAGCAGGACACAGCAATCAGCCCCAGCATTTT. This encodes CASSRAGHSNQPQHF.

CDR3 in DNA: TGCGCCAGCAGCCTCGGCGCAGGGGACCAGGGCGACGAGCAGTACTTC. Protein sequence: CASSLGAGDQGDEQYF. The chain employs TRBV4-1 and TRBJ2-7, with D maybe TRBD1 (6 bases). Germline V gene sequence: CDR1 MGHRA, CDR2 YSYEKL. Between the trimmed V and J ends, which lost 4 bases and 5 bases, there was a span of 21 bases. This CDR3 spans 16 amino acids.

The V gene is TRBV15, the J gene TRBJ1-6; weak D call: TRBD1 (6 bases). Trimming cost V 0 bases and J 6 bases, with 9 bases left between them. Germline-derived CDR1 and CDR2 are LNHNV and YYDKDF (reference sequence). The CDR3 runs 15 residues. CDR3 amino acids: CATSREDRINSPLHF. CDR3 in DNA: TGTGCCACCAGCAGAGAGGACAGAATTAATTCACCCCTCCACTTT.

For the CDR3, the DNA is TGTGCCAGCAGCGGCGGGACGGTGACCTACGAGCAGTACTTC. Protein product: CASSGGTVTYEQYF. The chain couples TRBV5-4 to TRBJ2-7; D perhaps matches TRBD2 (6 bases). The CDR3 runs to 14 residues. The germline gives CDR1 SGHNT, CDR2 YYREEE (reference sequence). The V gene lost 4 bases and the J gene lost 2 bases, with 13 bases spanning the gap. Full variable domain (rest looked up from reference TRBV5-4 and TRBJ2-7): ETGVTQSPTHLIKTRGQQVTLRCSSQSGHNTVSWYQQALGQGPQFIFQYYREEENGRGNFPPRFSGLQFPNYSSELNVNALELDDSALYLCASSGGTVTYEQYFGPGTRLTVT.

The V call is TRBV28, the J call TRBJ1-2; D ambiguous. Deletions cut 2 bases from V and 5 bases from J, with 6 bases between. Germline CDR1 and CDR2: MDHEN and SYDVKM. This CDR3 comprises 12 residues. This CDR3 reads CASSLRRYGYTF. The CDR3 DNA follows: TGTGCCAGCAGTTTAAGGCGGTATGGCTACACCTTC.

The genes are TRBV20-1 and TRBJ1-4, with 8 bases fitting TRBD1. CDR1 is DFQATT and CDR2 is SNEGSKA in the germline V gene (reference sequence). The CDR3 sequence is 14 residues long. Losses at the gene ends were 3 bases for V and 3 bases for J; bases not matched to a gene: 3. This CDR3 reads CSASSTGANEKLFF. CDR3 in DNA: TGCAGTGCTAGTTCGACAGGGGCTAATGAAAAACTGTTTTTT.

This chain links TRBV7-9 with TRBJ1-1, with D perhaps matching TRBD1 (6 bases). Trimming removed 4 bases at V and 9 bases at J, with 24 bases between. Germline CDR1 and CDR2: SEHNR and FQNEAQ (reference sequence). CDR3 length: 16 residues. In nucleotides, the CDR3 is TGTGCCAGCAGCTATAAGGACAGCGCTCCGAGTTACAAAGCTTTCTTT. The encoded protein is CASSYKDSAPSYKAFF.

Worth noting for this clone: Other DNA sequences from this sample encode an identical CDR3 as well. The chain uses TRBV4-3 and TRBJ2-7; 8 nucleotides match TRBD1. V trimming: 0 bases; J trimming: 6 bases; junction bases outside the gene matches: 4. This CDR3 contains 14 residues. Germline V gene lookup returns CDR1 LGHNA and CDR2 YSLEER. CDR3 region: CASSQDLQGGEQYF. For the CDR3, the DNA is TGCGCCAGCAGCCAAGATTTACAGGGGGGCGAGCAGTACTTC.

The chain couples TRBV5-1 to TRBJ1-1; TRBD1 might be the D (5 bases). V was shortened by 2 bases and J by 2 bases, with 10 bases between the two germline ends. Germline assignment: CDR1 SGHRS and CDR2 YFSETQ. This CDR3 contains 14 residues. The CDR3 sequence is CASSFGGSNTEAFF. Written as DNA, the CDR3 is TGCGCCAGCAGCTTTGGGGGGTCTAACACTGAAGCTTTCTTT. Full variable domain (missing parts from reference TRBV5-1 and TRBJ1-1): KAGVTQTPRYLIKTRGQQVTLSCSPISGHRSVSWYQQTPGQGLQFLFEYFSETQRNKGNFPGRFSGRQFSNSRSEMNVSTLELGDSALYLCASSFGGSNTEAFFGQGTRLTVV.

The chain recombines TRBV7-2 with TRBJ2-7, with D possibly matching TRBD1 (6 bases). This CDR3 is built from 15 residues. The ends were cut back, 7 bases at V and 6 bases at J, with 22 bases in the middle. The germline gives CDR1 SGHTA, CDR2 FQGNSA. The CDR3 loop is CASIRAGAFRSEQYF. Here the CDR3 DNA reads TGTGCCAGCATTCGGGCAGGGGCTTTCCGTTCCGAGCAGTACTTC.

V gene TRBV9 combines with J gene TRBJ2-5; 8 nucleotides match TRBD2. This CDR3 contains 15 residues. With 2 bases clipped from V and 1 base from J, the junction kept 4 bases outside the gene matches. Germline-derived CDR1 and CDR2 are SGDLS and YYNGEE. CDR3 in amino acids: CASSVSSGPQETQYF. In DNA, the CDR3 is TGTGCCAGCAGCGTGTCTAGCGGGCCCCAAGAGACCCAGTACTTC.

The chain recombines TRBV28 with TRBJ2-6; TRBD2 might be the D (5 bases). Germline V gene sequence: CDR1 MDHEN, CDR2 SYDVKM. V lost 4 bases and J 0 bases, leaving 16 bases between the germline ends. CDR3 length equals 18 residues. CDR3 sequence (DNA): TGTGCCAGCAGTTCAGGAGGCAGACCCATCTCTGGGGCCAACGTCCTGACTTTC. This encodes CASSSGGRPISGANVLTF.

The gene calls are TRBV7-2 and TRBJ1-2; no definite D call. The CDR3 extends over 13 amino acids. V lost 3 bases and J 6 bases, leaving 11 bases between the germline ends. Germline-derived CDR1 and CDR2 are SGHTA and FQGNSA. As DNA, the CDR3 is TGTGCCAGCAGCTTCAGAACCGATAATGGCTACACCTTC. As protein: CASSFRTDNGYTF.

This clone was found many times. The V and J genes are TRBV5-1 and TRBJ2-2; D might be TRBD1 (5 bases). The CDR3 runs 17 residues. Looked up from germline, CDR1 is SGHRS and CDR2 is YFSETQ. V was shortened by 4 bases and J by 0 bases, with 16 bases between the two germline ends. This CDR3 is CASSLPDTFSNTGELFF. CDR3 DNA: TGCGCCAGCAGCCTGCCGGACACCTTCTCGAACACCGGGGAGCTGTTTTTT. Complete variable domain (other parts from reference TRBV5-1 and TRBJ2-2): KAGVTQTPRYLIKTRGQQVTLSCSPISGHRSVSWYQQTPGQGLQFLFEYFSETQRNKGNFPGRFSGRQFSNSRSEMNVSTLELGDSALYLCASSLPDTFSNTGELFFGEGSRLTVL.

This clone was seen just once. V usage is TRBV28 and J usage is TRBJ1-2; 7 bases fit TRBD1. This CDR3 spans 13 amino acids. Germline CDR1 MDHEN, CDR2 SYDVKM. Trimming removed 9 bases from V and 1 base from J; junction bases left unmatched: 5. The CDR3 sequence: CASRQGNNYGYTF. The CDR3 coding sequence is TGTGCCAGTAGACAGGGAAATAACTATGGCTACACCTTC.

The genes are TRBV7-3 and TRBJ2-2; TRBD2 aligns across 8 bases. The J segment lost 5 bases and the V segment lost 3 bases, leaving 5 bases of the junction unmatched. This CDR3 spans 15 amino acids. Germline V CDR1 and CDR2: SGHTA, FQGTGA. DNA of the CDR3: TGTGCCAGCAGCTTCGGGAGGGCCGGGACCGGGGAGCTGTTTTTT. Translation: CASSFGRAGTGELFF. Supplemented by reference TRBV7-3 and TRBJ2-2, the full variable domain reads GAGVSQTPSNKVTEKGKYVELRCDPISGHTALYWYRQSLGQGPEFLIYFQGTGAADDSGLPNDRFFAVRPEGSVSTLKIQRTERGDSAVYLCASSFGRAGTGELFFGEGSRLTVL.

This clone was counted between two and nine times. The J gene is TRBJ2-1, the V gene TRBV24-1; 11 bases match TRBD2. The length of the CDR3 is 16 residues. The V and J ends lost 5 bases and 3 bases, in that order; junction bases with no gene match: 5. Looked up from germline, CDR1 is KGHDR and CDR2 is SFDVKD. CDR3 DNA: TGTGCCACCAGTGGAATTAGCGGGGGGGACTACAATGAGCAGTTCTTC. This encodes CATSGISGGDYNEQFF.

CDR3 in amino acids: CASSPQQGVGTEAFF. CDR3 nucleotides: TGTGCCAGCTCACCCCAACAGGGGGTAGGAACTGAAGCTTTCTTT. The genes are TRBV18 and TRBJ1-1, with TRBD1 identical over 8 bases. V gave up 3 bases and J gave up 5 bases; unmatched junction bases: 8. CDR1 is KGHSH, CDR2 LQKENI, per germline. The CDR3 length is 15 residues. The full variable domain, completed using reference TRBV18 and TRBJ1-1, is NAGVMQNPRHLVRRRGQEARLRCSPMKGHSHVYWYRQLPEEGLKFMVYLQKENIIDESGMPKERFSAEFPKEGPSILRIQQVVRGDSAAYFCASSPQQGVGTEAFFGQGTRLTVV.

The chain has TRBV7-9 and TRBJ2-5; TRBD1 matches at 7 bases. This CDR3 region has 14 residues. Germline V gene lookup returns CDR1 SEHNR and CDR2 FQNEAQ (reference sequence). V lost 6 bases to trimming and J lost 2 bases; unmatched junction nucleotides: 6. The DNA of the CDR3 is TGTGCCAGCAGTCCCCCAGGGGGACAAGAGACCCAGTACTTC. Amino acid sequence: CASSPPGGQETQYF.

The chain couples TRBV6-5 to TRBJ1-1; D uncertain. CDR3 length: 15 amino acids. V was trimmed by 3 bases and J by 4 bases, leaving 15 bases between them. The germline V gene encodes CDR1 MNHEY and CDR2 SVGAGI. The CDR3 here is CASSYNVGPGTEAFF. The CDR3 bases are TGTGCCAGCAGTTATAACGTTGGCCCGGGCACTGAAGCTTTCTTT.

The V and J genes are TRBV7-3 and TRBJ1-4; 10 bases fit TRBD1. Germline-derived CDR1 and CDR2 are SGHTA and FQGTGA. The CDR3 has 13 residues. The V gene end was trimmed by 5 bases and the J gene end by 8 bases; junction bases not matched to a gene: 2. The CDR3 loop is CASSRDRGEKLFF. Written as DNA, the CDR3 is TGTGCCAGCAGCCGGGACAGGGGCGAAAAACTGTTTTTT.

The chain carries TRBV28 and TRBJ1-2, with D tentatively TRBD1 (5 bases). This CDR3 spans 13 amino acids. In germline, CDR1 is MDHEN, CDR2 SYDVKM. The CDR3 reads CAINTGGSYGYTF. In DNA, the CDR3 is TGTGCAATTAACACAGGAGGGTCATATGGCTACACCTTC.

V gene TRBV7-2 combines with J gene TRBJ2-1; D not resolved. Germline-derived CDR1 and CDR2 are SGHTA and FQGNSA. The CDR3 totals 13 residues. The V and J ends lost 0 bases and 3 bases respectively, with 3 bases between them. CDR3 region: CASSLASYNEQFF. The CDR3 DNA follows: TGTGCCAGCAGCTTAGCGAGCTACAATGAGCAGTTCTTC.

The rearrangement uses TRBV7-2 and TRBJ2-7; maybe TRBD1 (6 bases). Trimming cost V 4 bases and J 6 bases, with 22 bases left between them. CDR1 is SGHTA, CDR2 FQGNSA, per germline. This CDR3 has 16 amino acids. The CDR3 reads CASSSSVTGGLREQYF. CDR3 nucleotide sequence: TGTGCCAGCAGCTCCTCGGTGACAGGTGGTCTTCGCGAGCAGTACTTC.

This clone was counted once. The chain employs TRBV14 and TRBJ2-1; D possibly corresponds to TRBD2 (6 bases). Germline CDR1 reads SGHDN; CDR2 reads FVKESK. V dropped 9 bases and J dropped 1 base, with 13 bases sitting between them. The length of the CDR3 is 14 residues. DNA of the CDR3: TGTGCCAGTAAACAAGGAGGGTCCTACAATGAGCAGTTCTTC. This gives the protein CASKQGGSYNEQFF.

The CDR3 sequence is CASSRQVNTGELFF. The CDR3 DNA is TGTGCCAGCAGCCGACAGGTTAACACCGGGGAGCTGTTTTTT. The chain is built from TRBV6-5 and TRBJ2-2; the D gene is possibly TRBD1 (6 bases). This CDR3 is built from 14 residues. The germline V gene encodes CDR1 MNHEY and CDR2 SVGAGI. Trimming cost V 6 bases and J 2 bases, with 10 bases left between them.

The V gene is TRBV28, the J gene TRBJ2-1, with D unclear. In germline, CDR1 is MDHEN, CDR2 SYDVKM. There are 13 residues in the CDR3. The ends were cut back, 5 bases at V and 8 bases at J, with 13 bases in the middle. The CDR3 DNA is TGTGCCAGCAGTACAAGTCCAGGCTATGAGCAGTTCTTC. Amino acids: CASSTSPGYEQFF.